The clone carrying this TCR beta chain was recorded only once. Its antigen is undetermined. This specimen belongs to a study of T cell responses to AZD1222 COVID-19 vaccine. Turning to the study itself: Both about-4-week and about-12-week second-dose recipients were combined.

Generated by immunoSEQ multiplex PCR, the TCRdb table keeps only in-frame clones and is missing some. The top ten clones hold 20% to 25% of a sample with fewer than 110,000 clones, approximately 88% of them seen once. Study-wide findings and caveats: Variant regions that are unmutated are reportedly the target of nearly half of spike-specific TCRs. Donors skewed white British and female; clonal diversity was possibly underestimated.

CDR1 and CDR2 (germline): SGHNT, YYREEE (reference sequence). This CDR3 is built from 16 residues. The junction had 7 bases not matched to a gene; V was cut back by 4 bases and J by 0 bases. This TCR derives from an adult in good health. The chain is built from TRBV5-4 and TRBJ2-7; 10 nucleotides line up with TRBD1. This specimen consisted of peripheral blood, obtained on day 0 of AZD1222 vaccination. The CDR3 bases are TGTGCCAGCAGCCCACCGGGACAGGGGAACTCCTACGAGCAGTACTTC. Encoded protein: CASSPPGQGNSYEQYF.